This T cell receptor (beta chain) was documented in a study of patients and donors after allogeneic stem cell transplantation. The length of the CDR3 is 14 residues. Trimming stripped 6 bases from V and 4 bases from J, with 16 bases between. The germline V gene encodes CDR1 SGDLS and CDR2 YYNGEE. Each CDR3 protein is one row after TCRdb ran MiXCR on the RT-PCR reads. In the table there are some 17,000 distinct CDR3 sequences, under 35% of which are singletons. The clonotype was recovered from a human donor who was either an allogeneic HSCT recipient or a stem cell or donor lymphocyte infusion donor (not recorded which). It is not recorded whose cells these are; they may come from a transplant donor. The sample was blood, either unsorted or a sorted T cell fraction (not recorded which). V gene TRBV9 combines with J gene TRBJ1-1; no clear D gene. The CDR3 spells CASTSGYGFTEAFF. DNA of the CDR3: TGTGCCAGCACCTCGGGATACGGGTTCACTGAAGCTTTCTTT.